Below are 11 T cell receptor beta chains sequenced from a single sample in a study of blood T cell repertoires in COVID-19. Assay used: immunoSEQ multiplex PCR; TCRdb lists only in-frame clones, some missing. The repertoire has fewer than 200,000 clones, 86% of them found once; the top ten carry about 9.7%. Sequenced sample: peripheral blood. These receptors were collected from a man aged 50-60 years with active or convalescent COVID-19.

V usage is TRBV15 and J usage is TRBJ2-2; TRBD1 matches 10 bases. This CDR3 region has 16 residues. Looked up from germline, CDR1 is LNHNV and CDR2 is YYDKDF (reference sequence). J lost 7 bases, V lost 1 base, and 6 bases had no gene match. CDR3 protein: CATSRGGQGGNGELFF. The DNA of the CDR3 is TGTGCCACCAGCAGAGGAGGACAGGGGGGGAACGGGGAGCTGTTTTTT.

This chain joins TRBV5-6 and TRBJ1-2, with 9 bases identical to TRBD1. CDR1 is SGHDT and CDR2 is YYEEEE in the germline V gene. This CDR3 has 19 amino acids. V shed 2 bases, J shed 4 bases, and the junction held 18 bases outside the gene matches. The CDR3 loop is CASSLPGSGQGIDGYGYTF. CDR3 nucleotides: TGTGCCAGCAGCTTACCTGGTTCGGGACAGGGAATAGATGGCTATGGCTACACCTTC.

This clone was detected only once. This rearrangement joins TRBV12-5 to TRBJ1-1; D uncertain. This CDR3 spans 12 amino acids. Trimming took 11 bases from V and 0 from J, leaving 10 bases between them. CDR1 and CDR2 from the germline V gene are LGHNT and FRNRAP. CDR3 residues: CAGGSLNTEAFF. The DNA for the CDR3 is TGTGCTGGAGGAAGCCTGAACACTGAAGCTTTCTTT. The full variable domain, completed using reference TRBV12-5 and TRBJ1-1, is DARVTQTPRHKVTEMGQEVTMRCQPILGHNTVFWYRQTMMQGLELLAYFRNRAPLDDSGMPKDRFSAEMPDATLATLKIQPSEPRDSAVYFCAGGSLNTEAFFGQGTRLTVV.

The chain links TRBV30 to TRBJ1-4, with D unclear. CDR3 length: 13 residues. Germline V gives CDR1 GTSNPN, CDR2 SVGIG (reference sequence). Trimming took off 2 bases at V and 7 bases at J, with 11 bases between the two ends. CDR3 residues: CAWSPQVSEKLFF. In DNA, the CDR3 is TGTGCCTGGAGTCCGCAGGTTTCTGAAAAACTGTTTTTT.

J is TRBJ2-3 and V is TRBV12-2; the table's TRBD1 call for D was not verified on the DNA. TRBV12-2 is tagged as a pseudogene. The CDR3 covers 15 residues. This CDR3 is CASRFKGANTDTQYF. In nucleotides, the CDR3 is TGTGCAAGTCGCTTCAAAGGGGCGAACACAGATACGCAGTATTTT.

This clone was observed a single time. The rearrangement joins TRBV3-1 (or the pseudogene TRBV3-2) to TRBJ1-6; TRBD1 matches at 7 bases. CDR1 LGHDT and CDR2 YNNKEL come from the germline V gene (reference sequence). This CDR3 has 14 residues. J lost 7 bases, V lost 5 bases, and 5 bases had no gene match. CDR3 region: CASSRQGGNSPLHF. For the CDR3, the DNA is TGTGCCAGCAGCAGACAGGGTGGAAATTCACCCCTCCACTTT.

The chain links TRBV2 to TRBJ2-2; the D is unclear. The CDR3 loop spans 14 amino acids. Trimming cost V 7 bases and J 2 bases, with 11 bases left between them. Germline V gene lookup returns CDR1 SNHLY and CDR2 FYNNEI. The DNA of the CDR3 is TGTGCCAGCATCCTAACCCGAAACACCGGGGAGCTGTTTTTT. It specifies CASILTRNTGELFF.

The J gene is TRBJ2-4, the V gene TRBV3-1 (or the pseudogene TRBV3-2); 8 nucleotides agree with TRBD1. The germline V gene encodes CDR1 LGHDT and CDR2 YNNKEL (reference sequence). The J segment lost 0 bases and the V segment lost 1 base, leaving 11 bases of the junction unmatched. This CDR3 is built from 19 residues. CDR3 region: CASSQVDRGIPEAKNIQYF. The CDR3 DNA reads TGTGCCAGCAGCCAAGTTGACAGGGGCATTCCCGAAGCCAAAAACATTCAGTACTTC.

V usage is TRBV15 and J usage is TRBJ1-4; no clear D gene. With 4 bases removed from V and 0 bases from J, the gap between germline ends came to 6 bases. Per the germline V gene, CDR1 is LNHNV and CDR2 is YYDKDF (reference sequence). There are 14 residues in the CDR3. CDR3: CATSMRATNEKLFF. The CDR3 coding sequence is TGTGCCACCAGCATGAGGGCAACTAATGAAAAACTGTTTTTT.

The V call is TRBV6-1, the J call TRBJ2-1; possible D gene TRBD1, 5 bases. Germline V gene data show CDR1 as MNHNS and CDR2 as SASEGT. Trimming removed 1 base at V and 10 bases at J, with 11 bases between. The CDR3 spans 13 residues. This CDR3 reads CASSEVRGREQFF. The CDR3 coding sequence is TGTGCCAGCAGTGAAGTTAGGGGTCGGGAGCAGTTCTTC.

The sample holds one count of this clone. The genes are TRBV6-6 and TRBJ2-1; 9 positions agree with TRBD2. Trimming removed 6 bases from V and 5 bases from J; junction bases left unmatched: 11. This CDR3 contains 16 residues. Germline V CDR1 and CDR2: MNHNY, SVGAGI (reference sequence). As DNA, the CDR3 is TGTGCCAGCAGCAGCGGGAGGACGAATTGGGACAATGAGCAGTTCTTC. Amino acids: CASSSGRTNWDNEQFF.